The 32 T cell receptor beta chains below all came from one sample that was sequenced in a study of T cell repertoires in cytomegalovirus infection. Antigens for these TCRs are unknown. MiXCR, run by TCRdb on the reads, gives a single entry per CDR3 protein. Here the sample spans about 830,000 distinct CDR3 sequences, approximately 30% being singletons. This sample comprised cultured CD8+ T cells from PBMCs, obtained from culture after CMV antigen stimulation. These TCRs come from a human donor in good health (CMV status not recorded). Some clones in this sample may be carry-over from other donors' samples.

Concerning this clonotype: Here the CDR3 omits its conserved ending phenylalanine or tryptophan, so a read error is the likely source. This chain connects TRBV12-3 or TRBV12-4 to TRBJ2-5; TRBD2 matches at 9 bases. V dropped 3 bases and J dropped 5; count of bases not matched to a gene: 7. This CDR3 comprises 15 residues. CDR3: CASSLTSGGSETQYS. CDR3 bases: TGTGCCAGCAGTTTGACAAGCGGGGGGTCCGAGACCCAGTACTCC.

The chain employs TRBV9 and TRBJ2-6; D call uncertain. Trimming removed 1 base from V and 0 bases from J, with 11 bases in between. This CDR3 contains 17 residues. Germline V gene lookup returns CDR1 SGDLS and CDR2 YYNGEE. In nucleotides, the CDR3 is TGTGCCAGCAGCGTACCGACGGCTGGCTCTGGGGCCAACGTCCTGACTTTC. Its protein is CASSVPTAGSGANVLTF.

The chain carries TRBV6-5 and TRBJ2-7; possibly TRBD1 for D (6 bases). The germline CDR1 and CDR2 sequences are MNHEY and SVGAGI. Trimming shortened V by 0 bases and J by 5 bases, and 14 bases separated the two germline ends. CDR3 length: 15 residues. The CDR3 nucleotides read TGTGCCAGCAGTTACTCGAGGACAGCTTTTGACGAGCAGTACGTC. Translated, it gives CASSYSRTAFDEQYV.

The table lists this clonotype with a few counts. The V gene is TRBV6-2 or TRBV6-3, the J gene TRBJ2-3; D unclear. This CDR3 has 15 amino acids. The V gene lost 6 bases and the J gene lost 3 bases, with 16 bases spanning the gap. Germline loops: CDR1 MNHEY, CDR2 SVGEGT. The CDR3 loop reads CASRPLHYRTDTQYF. The DNA for the CDR3 is TGTGCCAGCAGACCCCTTCACTATAGAACAGATACGCAGTATTTT.

Only one count was recorded for this clonotype. The CDR3 region has the DNA TGTGCCAGCAGGTCAGGGACTAGCGGTGGCATTTCCTACAATGAGCAGTTCTTC. Protein: CASRSGTSGGISYNEQFF. The chain links TRBV6-2 or TRBV6-3 to TRBJ2-1, with 11 bases identical to TRBD2. The CDR3 length is 18 residues. Germline CDR1 reads MNHEY; CDR2 reads SVGEGT. Germline trimming cut 6 bases from V and 1 base from J; bases unmatched to any gene: 11.

With regard to this clonotype: This may arise from a read error, as a much more abundant clone is one base away. The V and J genes are TRBV7-6 and TRBJ2-3; tentative D call: TRBD1 (6 bases). This CDR3 is built from 20 residues. Looked up from germline, CDR1 is SGHVS and CDR2 is FNYEAQ. The chain's CDR3 is CVSSLVSRILSRGYTDTQYF. In nucleotides, the CDR3 is TGTGTCAGCAGCTTAGTATCTCGGATTCTGAGCAGGGGATACACAGATACGCAGTATTTT.

Only a few counts were recorded for this clonotype. V is TRBV19 and J is TRBJ1-5; D is possibly TRBD1 (6 bases). The CDR3 consists of 16 residues. Trimming took 3 bases from V and 0 from J, leaving 12 bases between them. CDR1 and CDR2 from the germline V gene are LNHDA and SQIVND (reference sequence). The CDR3 region is CASSIRGRDSNQPQHF. CDR3 nucleotide sequence: TGTGCCAGTAGTATCCGGGGGCGAGATAGCAATCAGCCCCAGCATTTT.

V and J are TRBV12-3 or TRBV12-4 and TRBJ2-1; 8 bases map to TRBD2. Unmatched junction bases numbered 14, after V lost 3 bases and J lost 4 bases. The CDR3 totals 18 residues. The CDR3 DNA is TGTGCCAGCAGTTTCACACTAGCGGAGGGGCCTGGTTACAATGAGCAGTTCTTC. Protein product: CASSFTLAEGPGYNEQFF.

This chain joins TRBV5-5 and TRBJ1-1; no clear D. The CDR3 covers 14 residues. V was shortened by 0 bases and J by 5 bases, with 11 bases between the two germline ends. From germline, CDR1 is SGHKS and CDR2 YYEKEE (reference sequence). The CDR3 DNA follows: TGTGCCAGCAGCTTGGAGATGGGGTGGACTGAAGCTTTCTTT. This translates into CASSLEMGWTEAFF.

This clonotype was seen a handful of times. The genes are TRBV20-1 and TRBJ1-1; the D gene is possibly TRBD1 (6 bases). Per the germline V gene, CDR1 is DFQATT and CDR2 is SNEGSKA (reference sequence). The CDR3 is made up of 14 amino acids. Trimming took 5 bases from V and 5 from J, leaving 18 bases between them. CDR3 nucleotide sequence: TGCAGTGCTCCTTACCCCAGGGGAGGTACTGAAGCTTTCTTT. Translation: CSAPYPRGGTEAFF.

This clonotype has only a few counts. The chain uses TRBV13 and TRBJ2-3; D is ambiguous. Germline CDR1 is PRHDT and CDR2 is FYEKMQ (reference sequence). The V end lost 4 bases, the J end lost 5 bases, and 7 bases lay between the germline ends. This CDR3 is built from 12 residues. The CDR3 DNA is TGTGCCAGCAGCTACAGACTAGATACGCAGTATTTT. It yields the protein CASSYRLDTQYF.

Regarding this clonotype: Possible read error: a much larger clone is one base away. The chain couples TRBV7-2 to TRBJ2-1; TRBD1 might be the D (6 bases). Looked up from germline, CDR1 is SGHTA and CDR2 is FQGNSA. The CDR3 extends over 14 amino acids. CDR3 loop: CANSFVVGRGEQFF. DNA for the CDR3: TGTGCCAACAGCTTTGTGGTAGGCAGGGGTGAGCAGTTCTTC.

The sample holds a few counts of this clonotype. The chain employs TRBV2 and TRBJ2-2; D might be TRBD1 (6 bases). V was cut by 8 bases and J by 4 bases, with 14 bases left in between. CDR3 length: 14 amino acids. The germline V gene has CDR1 SNHLY and CDR2 FYNNEI. The CDR3 is CASVTGDFTGELFF. The CDR3 region has the DNA TGTGCCAGCGTGACAGGAGACTTCACCGGGGAGCTGTTTTTT.

Only a few counts were recorded for this clonotype. This chain uses TRBV7-9 with TRBJ2-7; maybe TRBD1 (6 bases). The V gene lost 2 bases and the J gene lost 0 bases, with 8 bases spanning the gap. CDR1 SEHNR and CDR2 FQNEAQ come from the germline V gene (reference sequence). The CDR3 length is 14 residues. CDR3 in DNA: TGTGCCAGCAGCTTAAAGGACAGCTCCTACGAGCAGTACTTC. Its protein product is CASSLKDSSYEQYF.

This clonotype was recorded a few times. CDR3 loop: CASSTGTGRDQPQHF. The CDR3 DNA is TGTGCCAGCAGTACCGGGACAGGGAGAGATCAGCCCCAGCATTTT. The chain is built from TRBV27 and TRBJ1-5; 9 nucleotides match TRBD1. The V gene end was trimmed by 5 bases and the J gene end by 5 bases; junction bases not matched to a gene: 7. The CDR3 spans 15 residues. Germline V lookup: CDR1 MNHEY, CDR2 SMNVEV (reference sequence).

This clonotype has more than one count but fewer than ten. This chain uses TRBV15 with TRBJ1-3; 7 bases map to TRBD1. Germline trimming cut 4 bases from V and 0 bases from J; bases unmatched to any gene: 3. The germline CDR1 and CDR2 sequences are LNHNV and YYDKDF (reference sequence). This CDR3 spans 15 amino acids. CDR3 nucleotides: TGTGCCACCAGCAAAGACAGGGCCTCTGGAAACACCATATATTTT. Its protein is CATSKDRASGNTIYF.

The chain is built from TRBV27 and TRBJ1-1, with 7 positions matching TRBD1. The J segment lost 7 bases and the V segment lost 7 bases, leaving 3 bases of the junction unmatched. The length of the CDR3 is 11 residues. Germline V gene sequence: CDR1 MNHEY, CDR2 SMNVEV (reference sequence). DNA of the CDR3: TGTGCCAGCAATCAGGGGGATGAAGCTTTCTTT. Amino acids: CASNQGDEAFF.

In this sample, this clonotype turned up a few times. The chain is built from TRBV7-6 and TRBJ1-6; 8 nucleotides agree with TRBD1. From germline, CDR1 is SGHVS and CDR2 FNYEAQ. The CDR3 covers 19 residues. The V and J ends lost 0 bases and 0 bases, in that order; junction bases with no gene match: 7. This CDR3 is CASSLAGQDQSSYNSPLHF. For the CDR3, the DNA is TGTGCCAGCAGCTTAGCGGGACAGGACCAGAGCTCCTATAATTCACCCCTCCACTTT. Drawing the rest from reference TRBV7-6 and TRBJ1-6, the complete variable domain is GAGVSQSPRYKVTKRGQDVALRCDPISGHVSLYWYRQALGQGPEFLTYFNYEAQQDKSGLPNDRFSAERPEGSISTLTIQRTEQRDSAMYRCASSLAGQDQSSYNSPLHFGNGTRLTVT.

The sample holds a few counts of this clonotype. The chain employs TRBV9 and TRBJ1-2, with D possibly matching TRBD1 (6 bases). V was trimmed by 3 bases and J by 4 bases, leaving 13 bases between them. CDR1 is SGDLS and CDR2 is YYNGEE in the germline V gene. CDR3 size: 14 residues. The CDR3 DNA follows: TGTGCCAGCAGCGGCTCGGGACATATCTATGGCTACACCTTC. Protein product: CASSGSGHIYGYTF.

The CDR3: CASSHPDRVYNEQFF. The CDR3, as DNA: TGTGCCAGCAGCCATCCAGACAGGGTTTACAATGAGCAGTTCTTC. This chain connects TRBV3-1 to TRBJ2-1, with 7 bases matching TRBD1. The CDR3 consists of 15 residues. The germline V gene has CDR1 LGHDT and CDR2 YNNKEL (reference sequence). The trim removed 3 bases at V and 4 bases at J, leaving 6 bases unmatched.

The chain couples TRBV20-1 to TRBJ1-1; 7 positions agree with TRBD1. Germline trimming cut 2 bases from V and 6 bases from J; bases unmatched to any gene: 12. CDR3 length: 15 residues. Germline CDR1 DFQATT, CDR2 SNEGSKA (reference sequence). The CDR3 bases are TGCAGTGCTAGACCAGGGGGGTTTGAGGTGGCTGAAGCTTTCTTT. It translates to CSARPGGFEVAEAFF.

This clonotype was seen ten or more times. The V and J genes are TRBV12-3 or TRBV12-4 and TRBJ1-1; D remains ambiguous. The germline V and J ends were trimmed by 7 bases and 11 bases, with 17 bases remaining between them. The CDR3 contains 12 residues. In DNA, the CDR3 is TGTGCCAGCACCCCCGCGGCGGGGTACGCTTTCTTT. The encoded protein is CASTPAAGYAFF.

Many counts were recorded for this clonotype. V and J are TRBV7-2 and TRBJ2-7; 7 bases agree with TRBD1. The CDR3 loop spans 13 amino acids. Trimming took 6 bases from V and 2 from J; bases not matched to a gene: 4. Germline loops: CDR1 SGHTA, CDR2 FQGNSA. CDR3 loop: CASRLGTAYEQYF. CDR3 nucleotides: TGTGCCAGCAGGCTGGGGACAGCCTACGAGCAGTACTTC.

The V gene is TRBV15, the J gene TRBJ2-3; 12 positions agree with TRBD2. The CDR3 extends over 18 amino acids. Trimming took 0 bases from V and 3 from J; bases not matched to a gene: 7. Germline values: CDR1 LNHNV, CDR2 YYDKDF (reference sequence). The CDR3 here is CATSRDVTSGGITDTQYF. CDR3 bases: TGTGCCACCAGCAGAGATGTAACTAGCGGGGGGATAACAGATACGCAGTATTTT. Complete variable domain (other parts from reference TRBV15 and TRBJ2-3): DAMVIQNPRYQVTQFGKPVTLSCSQTLNHNVMYWYQQKSSQAPKLLFHYYDKDFNNEADTPDNFQSRRPNTSFCFLDIRSPGLGDTAMYLCATSRDVTSGGITDTQYFGPGTRLTVL.

This sequence joins TRBV4-3 and TRBJ2-6; D gene ambiguous. Trimming took off 1 base at V and 6 bases at J, with 7 bases between the two ends. This CDR3 comprises 14 residues. Per the germline V gene, CDR1 is LGHNA and CDR2 is YSLEER. The CDR3 DNA follows: TGCGCCAGCAGCCAAGGGGGTAAGGCCAACGTCCTGACTTTC. Protein product: CASSQGGKANVLTF.

Ten or more counts support this clonotype. The chain combines TRBV7-2 with TRBJ2-3; D uncertain. Trimming shortened V by 1 base and J by 3 bases, and 14 bases separated the two germline ends. This CDR3 is built from 16 residues. CDR1 and CDR2 (germline): SGHTA, FQGNSA. The CDR3 reads CASSLVPLAGTDTQYF. The DNA of the CDR3 is TGTGCCAGCAGCTTAGTGCCCCTGGCCGGGACAGATACGCAGTATTTT.

The chain combines TRBV7-6 with TRBJ1-2; 7 bases line up with TRBD1. The V segment lost 1 base and the J segment 7 bases; nucleotides outside the gene matches: 9. The CDR3 covers 15 residues. Germline-derived CDR1 and CDR2 are SGHVS and FNYEAQ. CDR3 in amino acids: CASSLVGTEKGGYTF. The CDR3 DNA reads TGTGCCAGCAGCTTAGTGGGGACAGAAAAGGGTGGCTACACCTTC. The entire variable domain, with the rest obtained from reference TRBV7-6 and TRBJ1-2, is as follows: GAGVSQSPRYKVTKRGQDVALRCDPISGHVSLYWYRQALGQGPEFLTYFNYEAQQDKSGLPNDRFSAERPEGSISTLTIQRTEQRDSAMYRCASSLVGTEKGGYTFGSGTRLTVV.

This clonotype was observed a handful of times. The gene calls are TRBV6-5 and TRBJ1-1; no firm D call. Per germline, CDR1 MNHEY and CDR2 SVGAGI. V gave up 0 bases and J gave up 6 bases, with 8 bases separating them. The CDR3 is 13 residues long. The CDR3 sequence is CASSYSNWAEAFF. The CDR3 coding sequence is TGTGCCAGCAGTTACTCGAATTGGGCTGAAGCTTTCTTT.

The chain combines TRBV27 with TRBJ2-4, with D possibly matching TRBD2 (6 bases). This CDR3 region has 13 residues. Germline V gene data show CDR1 as MNHEY and CDR2 as SMNVEV (reference sequence). Between the trimmed V and J ends, which lost 2 bases and 10 bases, there was a span of 12 bases. The CDR3 DNA reads as TGTGCCAGCAGTTTAGGTGGAGGGCGTATTCAGTACTTC. This codes for CASSLGGGRIQYF.

This clonotype occurred a few times. This chain connects TRBV6-5 to TRBJ2-1; the D gene is possibly TRBD2 (6 bases). CDR3 length equals 15 residues. The germline gives CDR1 MNHEY, CDR2 SVGAGI. Trimming cost V 2 bases and J 6 bases, with 14 bases left between them. CDR3 region: CASSYEEGRSNEQFF. CDR3 coding DNA: TGTGCCAGCAGTTACGAGGAGGGGAGGAGCAATGAGCAGTTCTTC.

In this sample, this clonotype turned up many times. For the CDR3, the DNA is TGTGCCAGCAGCTTAGGGACAGGGATCCAAGAGACCCAGTACTTC. It encodes CASSLGTGIQETQYF. The chain is built from TRBV7-8 and TRBJ2-5; 8 nucleotides line up with TRBD1. The CDR3 spans 15 residues. CDR1 is SGHVS and CDR2 is FQNEAQ in the germline V gene. The V segment lost 1 base and the J segment 1 base; nucleotides outside the gene matches: 2.

The V call is TRBV18, the J call TRBJ1-5; D gene uncertain. Germline V gene sequence: CDR1 KGHSH, CDR2 LQKENI. Trimming left V 8 bases short and J 6 bases short, with 17 bases between. The length of the CDR3 is 14 residues. CDR3 in DNA: TGTGCCAGCAGCTCGTTGTGGTTATCTCAGCCCCAGCATTTT. This sequence encodes CASSSLWLSQPQHF.